The entry below gives a single T cell receptor (beta chain) sequence along with its context. Some clones are missing from TCRdb's copy, which holds only in-frame ones; the method was immunoSEQ multiplex PCR. The sample lists roughly 250,000 clones; just under 85% were seen once. The CDR3 has 17 amino acids. Per the germline V gene, CDR1 is SGHDN and CDR2 is FVKESK. Trimming stripped 1 base from V and 0 bases from J, with 15 bases between. This entry comes from a study of blood T cell repertoires in COVID-19. Turning to the study itself: COVID-19 samples from acute and convalescent phases originated in the United States, Italy and Spain. T cells, B-cell-depleted T cells, or PBMCs provided the cDNA or gDNA that served as material.

This sequence was found in a woman older than 75 with acute or convalescent COVID-19. Specimen: peripheral blood. V is TRBV14 and J is TRBJ1-1; D gene unclear. The CDR3 DNA sequence: TGTGCCAGCAGCCAAGGTCGGGGTAGACCCATGAACACTGAAGCTTTCTTT. Its translation: CASSQGRGRPMNTEAFF.